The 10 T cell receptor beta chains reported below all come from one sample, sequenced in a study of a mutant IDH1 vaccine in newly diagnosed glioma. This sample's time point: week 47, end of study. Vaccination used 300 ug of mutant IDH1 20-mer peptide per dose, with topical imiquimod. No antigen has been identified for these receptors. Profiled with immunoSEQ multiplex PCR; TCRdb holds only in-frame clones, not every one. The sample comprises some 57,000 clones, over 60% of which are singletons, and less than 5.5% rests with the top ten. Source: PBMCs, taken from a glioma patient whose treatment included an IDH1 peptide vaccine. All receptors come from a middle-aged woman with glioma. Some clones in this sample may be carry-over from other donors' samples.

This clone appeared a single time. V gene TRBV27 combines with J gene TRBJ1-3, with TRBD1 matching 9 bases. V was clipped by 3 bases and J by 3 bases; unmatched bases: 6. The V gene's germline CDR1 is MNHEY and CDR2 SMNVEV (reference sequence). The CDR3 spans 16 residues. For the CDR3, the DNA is TGTGCCAGCAGTTTCGCCGGGACAGGGCTTGGAAACACCATATATTTT. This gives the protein CASSFAGTGLGNTIYF.

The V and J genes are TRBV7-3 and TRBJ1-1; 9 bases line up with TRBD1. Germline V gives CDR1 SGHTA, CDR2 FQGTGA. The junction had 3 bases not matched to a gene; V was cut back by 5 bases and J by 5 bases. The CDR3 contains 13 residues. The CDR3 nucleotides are TGTGCCAGCAGCCGGACAGGGGAAACTGAAGCTTTCTTT. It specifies CASSRTGETEAFF.

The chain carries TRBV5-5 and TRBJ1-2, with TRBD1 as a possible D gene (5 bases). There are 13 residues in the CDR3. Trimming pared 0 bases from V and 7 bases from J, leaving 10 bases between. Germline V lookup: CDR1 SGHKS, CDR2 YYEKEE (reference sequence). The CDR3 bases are TGTGCCAGCAGCTTGGACGTAAGGGGTGGCTACACCTTC. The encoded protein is CASSLDVRGGYTF.

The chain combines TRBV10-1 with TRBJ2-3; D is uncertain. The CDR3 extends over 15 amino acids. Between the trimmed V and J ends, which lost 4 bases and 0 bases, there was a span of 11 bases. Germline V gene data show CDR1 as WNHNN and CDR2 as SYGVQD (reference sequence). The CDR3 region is CASSVGITSTDTQYF. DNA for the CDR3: TGCGCCAGCAGTGTAGGGATTACTAGCACAGATACGCAGTATTTT.

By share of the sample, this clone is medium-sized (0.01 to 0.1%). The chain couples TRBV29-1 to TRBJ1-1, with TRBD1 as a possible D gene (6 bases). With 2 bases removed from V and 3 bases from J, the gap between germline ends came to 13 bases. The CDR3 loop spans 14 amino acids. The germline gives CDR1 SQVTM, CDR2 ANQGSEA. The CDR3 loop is CSVEYRTDYTEAFF. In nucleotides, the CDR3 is TGCAGCGTTGAATACAGGACAGATTACACTGAAGCTTTCTTT.

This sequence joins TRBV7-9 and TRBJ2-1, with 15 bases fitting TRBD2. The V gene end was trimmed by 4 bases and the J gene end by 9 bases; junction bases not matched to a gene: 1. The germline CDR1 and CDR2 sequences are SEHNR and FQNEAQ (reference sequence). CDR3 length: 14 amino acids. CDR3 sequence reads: CASSSGLAGGEQFF. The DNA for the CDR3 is TGTGCCAGCAGCTCGGGACTAGCGGGGGGTGAGCAGTTCTTC.

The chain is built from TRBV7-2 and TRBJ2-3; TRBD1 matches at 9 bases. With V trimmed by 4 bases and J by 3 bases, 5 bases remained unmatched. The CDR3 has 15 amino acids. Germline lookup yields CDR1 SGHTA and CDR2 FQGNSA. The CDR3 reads CASSSQGALTDTQYF. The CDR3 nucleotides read TGTGCCAGCAGCTCACAGGGGGCATTGACAGATACGCAGTATTTT.

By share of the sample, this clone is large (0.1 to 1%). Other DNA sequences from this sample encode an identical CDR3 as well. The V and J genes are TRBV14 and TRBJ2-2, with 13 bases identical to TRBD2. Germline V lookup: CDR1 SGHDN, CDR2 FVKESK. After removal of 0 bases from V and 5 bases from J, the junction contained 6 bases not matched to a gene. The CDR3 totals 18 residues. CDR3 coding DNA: TGTGCCAGCAGCCAAGAACAGCGGACTAGCGGGGGAACCGGGGAGCTGTTTTTT. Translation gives CASSQEQRTSGGTGELFF.

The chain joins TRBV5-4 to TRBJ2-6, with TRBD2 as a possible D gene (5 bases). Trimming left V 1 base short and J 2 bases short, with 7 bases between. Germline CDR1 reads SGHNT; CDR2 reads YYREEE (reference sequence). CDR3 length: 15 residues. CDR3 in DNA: TGTGCCAGCAGCTTGCTAGCAGCTGGGGCCAACGTCCTGACTTTC. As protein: CASSLLAAGANVLTF.

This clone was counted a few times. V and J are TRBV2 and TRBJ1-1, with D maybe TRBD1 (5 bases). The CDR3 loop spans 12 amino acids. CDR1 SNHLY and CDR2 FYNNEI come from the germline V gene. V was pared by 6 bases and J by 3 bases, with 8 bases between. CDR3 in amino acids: CASRWGDTEAFF. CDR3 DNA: TGTGCCAGCAGGTGGGGGGACACTGAAGCTTTCTTT.